The 26 T cell receptor beta chains below all came from one sample that was sequenced in a study of blood T cell repertoires in COVID-19. TCRdb's copy holds only in-frame clones and misses some; the assay was immunoSEQ multiplex PCR. Altogether about 220,000 clones are present, more than 65% being singletons, with the ten largest covering 9.7%. The sample comprised peripheral blood. The receptors were sampled from a man aged 50 to 60 with active or convalescent COVID-19.

The chain couples TRBV19 to TRBJ1-5, with TRBD1 as a possible D gene (5 bases). Germline-derived CDR1 and CDR2 are LNHDA and SQIVND (reference sequence). V lost 4 bases, J lost 7 bases, and 17 bases lay in between. CDR3 length: 15 residues. The CDR3 is CASSTKGISVQPQHF. The CDR3 bases are TGTGCCAGTAGTACCAAGGGGATTTCAGTCCAGCCCCAGCATTTT.

The chain carries TRBV7-2 and TRBJ2-7, with 10 bases lining up with TRBD1. The V segment lost 5 bases and the J segment 2 bases; nucleotides outside the gene matches: 6. Germline-derived CDR1 and CDR2 are SGHTA and FQGNSA. This CDR3 region has 15 residues. The CDR3 DNA is TGTGCCAGCAGCCTCCTGACAGGGGGCACCTACGAGCAGTACTTC. It translates to CASSLLTGGTYEQYF.

J is TRBJ2-3 and V is TRBV2; D is possibly TRBD2 (6 bases). This CDR3 comprises 12 residues. V was shortened by 4 bases and J by 13 bases, with 15 bases between the two germline ends. The germline V gene encodes CDR1 SNHLY and CDR2 FYNNEI. CDR3 loop: CASSGEDKREYF. The CDR3 DNA is TGTGCCAGCAGTGGGGAGGACAAACGGGAGTATTTT. Combining the CDR3 with reference TRBV2 and TRBJ2-3 gives the whole variable domain EPEVTQTPSHQVTQMGQEVILRCVPISNHLYFYWYRQILGQKVEFLVSFYNNEISEKSEIFDDQFSVERPDGSNFTLKIRSTKLEDSAMYFCASSGEDKREYFGPGTRLTVL.

CDR3 in DNA: TGTGCCAGCAGACAGGTTTACACTGAAGCTTTCTTT. Amino acids: CASRQVYTEAFF. The chain joins TRBV6-5 to TRBJ1-1, with D perhaps TRBD1 (5 bases). Germline V gene data show CDR1 as MNHEY and CDR2 as SVGAGI. V was trimmed by 6 bases and J by 3 bases, leaving 8 bases between them. CDR3 length equals 12 residues.

The rearrangement links TRBV3-1 (or the pseudogene TRBV3-2) to TRBJ1-2; tentative D call: TRBD1 (6 bases). Deletions cut 3 bases from V and 6 bases from J, with 17 bases between. The CDR3 consists of 15 residues. Germline CDR1 is LGHDT and CDR2 is YNNKEL (reference sequence). For the CDR3, the DNA is TGTGCCAGCAGCCAGAGGGCAGGGCGGGGGCATGGCTACACCTTC. Protein: CASSQRAGRGHGYTF.

The rearrangement uses TRBV7-6 and TRBJ2-7, with TRBD2 matching 9 bases. Germline loops: CDR1 SGHVS, CDR2 FNYEAQ. The CDR3 totals 16 residues. The J segment lost 2 bases and the V segment lost 4 bases, leaving 9 bases of the junction unmatched. The CDR3 DNA reads TGTGCCAGCAGCTCAGGACTAGCGATCGTAACCTACGAGCAGTACTTC. Its translation is CASSSGLAIVTYEQYF.

The chain employs TRBV4-3 and TRBJ2-3; 10 positions agree with TRBD2. Germline CDR1 and CDR2: LGHNA and YSLEER. The V segment lost 2 bases and the J segment 8 bases; nucleotides outside the gene matches: 10. The CDR3 runs to 16 residues. As DNA, the CDR3 is TGCGCCAGCAGCCAATATCCTAGCGGGGGTTTGGGTACGCAGTATTTT. This codes for CASSQYPSGGLGTQYF.

In this sample, this clone turned up once. Other nucleotide sequences in the sample specify the same CDR3. The J gene is TRBJ2-2, the V gene TRBV18; 10 bases are a match to TRBD1. The CDR3 loop spans 15 amino acids. Losses at the gene ends were 6 bases for V and 3 bases for J; bases not matched to a gene: 4. Per germline, CDR1 KGHSH and CDR2 LQKENI. The CDR3 is CASSPGQGDTGELFF. DNA for the CDR3: TGTGCCAGCTCGCCTGGACAGGGGGACACCGGGGAGCTGTTTTTT.

About this clone: The same CDR3 arises from other DNA sequences in this sample as well. The chain carries TRBV5-1 and TRBJ2-1, with 11 bases matching TRBD2. The CDR3 covers 14 residues. V shed 4 bases and J 6 bases; nucleotides not matched to a gene: 3. CDR1 is SGHRS and CDR2 is YFSETQ in the germline V gene. CDR3 coding DNA: TGCGCCAGCAGCGTAACTAGCGGGAGCAATGAGCAGTTCTTC. Translating it yields CASSVTSGSNEQFF.

The chain combines TRBV27 with TRBJ2-3; weak D call: TRBD2 (5 bases). Trimming stripped 2 bases from V and 1 base from J, with 16 bases between. The CDR3 consists of 17 residues. Germline lookup yields CDR1 MNHEY and CDR2 SMNVEV (reference sequence). DNA for the CDR3: TGTGCCAGCAGTTTACTGAGTGCGGCGGGCGGCACAGATACGCAGTATTTT. Its translation is CASSLLSAAGGTDTQYF.

The rearrangement uses TRBV28 and TRBJ2-7; possibly TRBD2 for D (7 bases). The CDR3 has 15 residues. CDR1 and CDR2 from the germline V gene are MDHEN and SYDVKM. V lost 3 bases to trimming and J lost 6 bases, with 18 bases between them. CDR3 bases: TGTGCCAGCAGTTTCCGAGGGGGGAGGGCATCCGAGCAGTACGTC. It translates to CASSFRGGRASEQYV.

The CDR3, as DNA: TGTGCCAGTACTTCTCTTTGGGACCTAGCGGCCACACAAGGCTACGAGCAGTACTTC. Translation gives CASTSLWDLAATQGYEQYF. The chain couples TRBV19 to TRBJ2-7; 7 positions agree with TRBD2. CDR3 length: 19 residues. Trimming cost V 7 bases and J 3 bases; bases outside gene matches: 24. The germline CDR1 and CDR2 sequences are LNHDA and SQIVND (reference sequence).

This chain uses TRBV5-8 with TRBJ2-1, with 9 bases that match TRBD1. CDR1 and CDR2 from the germline V gene are SGHTS and YDEGEE. The CDR3 totals 15 residues. The V gene end was trimmed by 4 bases and the J gene end by 5 bases; junction bases not matched to a gene: 7. The CDR3 protein is CASSRPGQGNNEQFF. The CDR3, as DNA: TGTGCCAGCAGCCGTCCGGGACAGGGTAACAATGAGCAGTTCTTC.

The chain is built from TRBV7-2 and TRBJ2-5; D is undetermined. Germline CDR1 SGHTA, CDR2 FQGNSA. The V end lost 3 bases, the J end lost 4 bases, and 6 bases lay between the germline ends. This CDR3 has 12 residues. CDR3 residues: CASSFIRETQYF. For the CDR3, the DNA is TGTGCCAGCAGCTTTATTCGAGAGACCCAGTACTTC.

This clone showed up just a few times. CDR3 sequence reads: CASSQDPGDTEAFF. Written as DNA, the CDR3 is TGCGCCAGCAGCCAAGATCCCGGGGATACTGAAGCTTTCTTT. The V gene is TRBV4-3, the J gene TRBJ1-1; unclear D gene. V shed 0 bases and J shed 5 bases, with 10 bases lying between them. The V gene's germline CDR1 is LGHNA and CDR2 YSLEER. There are 14 residues in the CDR3.

The chain has TRBV10-3 and TRBJ1-4, with D unresolved. Germline V gene lookup returns CDR1 ENHRY and CDR2 SYGVKD. This CDR3 comprises 13 residues. The germline V and J ends were trimmed by 10 bases and 3 bases, with 12 bases remaining between them. As DNA, the CDR3 is TGTGCCACCTGCGGGTCGGCTAATGAAAAACTGTTTTTT. Its protein is CATCGSANEKLFF.

This clone was observed a few times. The chain joins TRBV21-1 to TRBJ1-1. TRBV21-1 is a pseudogene locus. The length of the CDR3 is 12 residues. CDR3 sequence reads: CASSNSQRKAFF. The CDR3 region has the DNA TGTGCCAGCAGCAATTCCCAGAGGAAAGCTTTCTTT.

This clone was seen only once. Other DNA variants within this sample encode the same CDR3. This chain uses TRBV5-1 with TRBJ2-1, with 8 bases fitting TRBD2. The CDR3 is 14 residues long. The V and J ends lost 1 base and 3 bases, in that order; junction bases with no gene match: 0. Germline V gene sequence: CDR1 SGHRS, CDR2 YFSETQ. CDR3 DNA: TGCGCCAGCAGCTTGAGCGGGAGCTACAATGAGCAGTTCTTC. Its translation: CASSLSGSYNEQFF.

This clone was seen a single time. J is TRBJ2-2 and V is TRBV7-6, with 10 bases that match TRBD1. The CDR3 loop spans 17 amino acids. The trim removed 4 bases at V and 5 bases at J, leaving 10 bases unmatched. Per the germline V gene, CDR1 is SGHVS and CDR2 is FNYEAQ. The CDR3 reads CASSSVADRGWTGELFF. In DNA, the CDR3 is TGTGCCAGCAGCTCTGTCGCGGACAGGGGGTGGACCGGGGAGCTGTTTTTT.

The V call is TRBV5-5, the J call TRBJ1-2, with 8 bases that match TRBD1. Trimming removed 6 bases from V and 7 bases from J; junction bases left unmatched: 8. The CDR3 spans 13 residues. Per germline, CDR1 SGHKS and CDR2 YYEKEE (reference sequence). CDR3 nucleotide sequence: TGTGCCAGCAACGCACAGGGGGATGGTGGCTACACCTTC. Translation: CASNAQGDGGYTF.

The chain links TRBV28 to TRBJ1-4, with 9 bases matching TRBD1. Germline CDR1 reads MDHEN; CDR2 reads SYDVKM. The CDR3 is made up of 15 amino acids. The V and J ends lost 2 bases and 8 bases, in that order; junction bases with no gene match: 6. The CDR3 bases are TGTGCCAGCAGTTTAGGGACAGGGTGGGGAGAAAAACTGTTTTTT. Translating gives CASSLGTGWGEKLFF.

This clone was recorded only once. The chain combines TRBV5-1 with TRBJ2-1; 7 nucleotides agree with TRBD2. There are 18 residues in the CDR3. Losses at the gene ends were 1 base for V and 6 bases for J; bases not matched to a gene: 16. Germline CDR1 and CDR2: SGHRS and YFSETQ. In DNA form, the CDR3 reads TGCGCCAGCAGCTTGAGGCCCGTCGGGCTAGCGGAGCGCAATGAGCAGTTCTTC. Translation: CASSLRPVGLAERNEQFF.

The chain recombines TRBV7-8 with TRBJ2-7, with 7 positions matching TRBD2. With V trimmed by 5 bases and J by 0 bases, 10 bases remained unmatched. Germline values: CDR1 SGHVS, CDR2 FQNEAQ. This CDR3 region has 16 residues. Here the CDR3 DNA reads TGTGCCAGCAGCCAAGGGACGGGAGGAGGCTCCTACGAGCAGTACTTC. Its translation: CASSQGTGGGSYEQYF.

This sequence joins TRBV27 and TRBJ2-2; 7 positions match TRBD1. The CDR3 is 17 residues long. The ends lost 3 bases at V and 4 bases at J; junction bases unmatched: 11. CDR1 is MNHEY and CDR2 is SMNVEV in the germline V gene (reference sequence). CDR3 region: CASSFRETGWSTGELFF. The CDR3 nucleotides are TGTGCCAGCAGTTTCAGGGAGACAGGGTGGAGCACCGGGGAGCTGTTTTTT.

The rearrangement joins TRBV6-2 or TRBV6-3 to TRBJ1-1; D gene unclear. This CDR3 is built from 13 residues. The germline V gene has CDR1 MNHEY and CDR2 SVGEGT. Trimming removed 6 bases at V and 3 bases at J, with 11 bases between. CDR3 sequence: CASSRRRDTEAFF. The CDR3 coding sequence is TGTGCCAGCAGCCGCCGGAGGGACACTGAAGCTTTCTTT.

The chain uses TRBV6-6 and TRBJ2-5; TRBD2 aligns across 10 bases. V shed 5 bases and J 1 base; nucleotides not matched to a gene: 4. Germline V gene sequence: CDR1 MNHNY, CDR2 SVGAGI (reference sequence). The CDR3 is 15 residues long. The CDR3 DNA reads TGTGCCAGCAGTCGTGGACTAGCGGCCCAAGAGACCCAGTACTTC. Protein product: CASSRGLAAQETQYF.